These T cell receptor beta chains were read from a single sample in a study of CD8 T cells in Susac syndrome. TCRdb processed the immunoSEQ multiplex PCR reads anew with MiXCR; each CDR3 protein has one entry. The sample includes about 200,000 distinct CDR3 sequences, approximately 95% of them seen just once. Source material: CD4+ T cells from PBMCs. Receptors were obtained from a human donor in good health. Each CDR3 is given with its conserved first and last residue. D genes are given only for firm matches. A row's size may be missing; if present it is once, few, many or a size class.

clone_size d_call j_call v_call cdr3_nt cdr3_aa
NA TRBD1 TRBJ2-5 TRBV7-7 TGTGCTAGCAGCTTGACAGGGTTGGAGACCCAGTACTTC CASSLTGLETQYF
NA NA TRBJ1-2 TRBV29-1 TGCAGCGTAACCGGGCCCCGAAGAGGCTACACCTTC CSVTGPRRGYTF
NA NA TRBJ2-2 TRBV11-2 TGTGCCAGCAGCCCCCGTCCGAATGGGAGTGACACCGGGGAGTTGTTTTTT CASSPRPNGSDTGELFF
NA NA TRBJ1-1 TRBV12-3/TRBV12-4 TGTGCCAGCAGTATGGGAGGATTGAACACTGAAGCTTTCTTT CASSMGGLNTEAFF
NA NA TRBJ1-1 TRBV3-1 TGTGCCAGCAGCCAAGTAAATAGGAACACTGAAGCTTTCTTT CASSQVNRNTEAFF
NA NA TRBJ2-1 TRBV3-1 TGTGCCAGCAGCCAAGATCTAGGGGGGAGGGATGAGCAGTTCTTC CASSQDLGGRDEQFF
NA NA TRBJ2-7 TRBV7-9 TGTGCCAGCAGCCCCGGGACAACCAGCTACGAGCAGTACTTC CASSPGTTSYEQYF
NA NA TRBJ1-1 TRBV3-1 TGTGCCAGCGGGGAAGTCAGTGAAGCTTTCTTT CASGEVSEAFF
NA NA TRBJ2-1 TRBV5-1 TGCGCCAGCAGCTTGGGAATCCGAGAATCGCAGTTCTTC CASSLGIRESQFF
NA NA TRBJ1-2 TRBV3-1 TGTGCCAGCAGCCAAGAAGTCAGGGAGGGCTACACCTTC CASSQEVREGYTF
NA NA TRBJ1-1 TRBV5-1 TGCGCCAGCAGCCTCGGGGGGGGCCCCACTGAAGCTTTCTTT CASSLGGGPTEAFF
NA TRBD1 TRBJ2-1 TRBV12-3/TRBV12-4 TGTGCCAGCACGCTCGGGACAGCCAACAATGAGCAGTTCTTC CASTLGTANNEQFF
NA NA TRBJ2-7 TRBV11-2 TGTGCCAGCAGCATAGCTACCATCCGGGCAGGGGGGGAGCAGTACTTC CASSIATIRAGGEQYF
NA NA TRBJ2-1 TRBV3-1 TGTGCCAGCAGCCTTCTCGGGACGGGATACAATGAGCAGTTCTTC CASSLLGTGYNEQFF
NA TRBD2 TRBJ2-1 TRBV20-1 TGCAGTGCTAGTGGTGGGACTAGCCTTTATGAGCAGTTCTTC CSASGGTSLYEQFF
once NA TRBJ2-5 TRBV20-1 TGCAGTGCTAGATCCTTCCCCTCCACCGGAGAGACCCAGTACTTC CSARSFPSTGETQYF
NA NA TRBJ2-3 TRBV12-3/TRBV12-4 TGTGCCAGCAGTTTAAGGGTTTTACCAGATACGCAGTATTTT CASSLRVLPDTQYF
NA NA TRBJ2-7 TRBV7-2 TGTGCCAGCAGCTTAGGCAGGGTGACCTACGAGCAGTACTTC CASSLGRVTYEQYF
NA TRBD2 TRBJ2-3 TRBV2 TGTGCCAGCAGAATTAGACTAGCGGGGGGTCCAGATACGCAGTATTTT CASRIRLAGGPDTQYF
NA TRBD1 TRBJ1-4 TRBV7-6 TGTGCCAGCAGCCCGGACAGGGGCCCTAGGGAAAAACTGTTTTTT CASSPDRGPREKLFF
NA NA TRBJ2-5 TRBV28 TGTGCCAGCAGTCCCCATTCGACCCAGTACTTC CASSPHSTQYF
NA NA TRBJ2-1 TRBV29-1 TGCAGCGTTGGGGGCCGGAACAACTACAATGAGCAGTTCTTC CSVGGRNNYNEQFF
NA TRBD2 TRBJ2-1 TRBV29-1 TGCAGCGTAGGACTAGGCCCATACAATGAGCAGTTCTTC CSVGLGPYNEQFF
NA NA TRBJ2-5 TRBV29-1 TGCAGCGTTGGACTAGCAGGGGTCCGGGAGACCCAGTACTTC CSVGLAGVRETQYF
NA NA TRBJ1-2 TRBV3-1 TGTGCCAGCAGCCAAGATCCAAGGGGCGGCGGCTATGGCTACACCTTC CASSQDPRGGGYGYTF
NA NA TRBJ1-2 TRBV30 TGTGCCTGGAGTGTACAGGGTCTTTTTGACTATGGCTACACCTTC CAWSVQGLFDYGYTF
NA NA TRBJ2-1 TRBV29-1 TGCAGCGCCCAAGGCGTGGCAGCTCGAACGGGGCAGTTCTTC CSAQGVAARTGQFF
NA TRBD2 TRBJ2-7 TRBV7-2 TGTGCCAGCAGAATGGGACTAGCAGGTGTCTACGAGCAGTACTTC CASRMGLAGVYEQYF
NA NA TRBJ2-7 TRBV7-2 TGTGCCAGCAGCTTCGGGTTATTCGAGCAGTACTTC CASSFGLFEQYF
NA TRBD2 TRBJ2-3 TRBV20-1 TGCAGTGCTAGGAGCGGGCGGGAGGGCCATCATACGCAGTATTTT CSARSGREGHHTQYF
NA NA TRBJ2-3 TRBV20-1 TGCAGTGCTGTCGGAGGGGCAGATACGCAGTATTTT CSAVGGADTQYF
NA NA TRBJ2-2 TRBV7-3 TGTGCCAGCAGCCTCAGTAACACCGGGGAGCTGTTTTTT CASSLSNTGELFF
once NA TRBJ2-7 TRBV20-1 TGCAAATCGAGAGGGGGAGGCCACGAGCAGTACTTC CKSRGGGHEQYF
NA TRBD1 TRBJ2-1 TRBV5-1 TGCGCCAGCAGCTTGGTTAACAGGGGGAATGAGCAGTTCTTC CASSLVNRGNEQFF
NA NA TRBJ1-1 TRBV2 TGTGCCACCAATGGGGCTAGTCGAAACACTGAAGCTTTCTTT CATNGASRNTEAFF
NA TRBD2 TRBJ2-1 TRBV19 TGTGCCAGTAGTATTCTAGCGGGGGGGCCTGAGCAGTTCTTC CASSILAGGPEQFF
NA NA TRBJ1-6 TRBV5-4 TGTGCCAGCAGCTTGTTGGGGGACCTAAACTATAATTCACCCCTCCACTTT CASSLLGDLNYNSPLHF
NA NA TRBJ2-5 TRBV27 TGTGCCAGCAGGCTACAGGGTCAAGAGACCCAGTACTTC CASRLQGQETQYF
NA NA TRBJ1-5 TRBV20-1 TGCAGTGCTAGAGGGGGAATGGGGGGTCAGCCCCAGCATTTT CSARGGMGGQPQHF
NA NA TRBJ2-7 TRBV19 TGTGCCAGTAGTCAGCTTGGGCTAGGCGGCGAGCAGTACTTC CASSQLGLGGEQYF
once NA TRBJ1-4 TRBV15 TGTGCCACCAGCAGAGGTCAGGACTGGACTAATGAAAAACTGTTTTTT CATSRGQDWTNEKLFF
NA NA TRBJ2-2 TRBV29-1 TGCAGCGCCGCTGTCGTCCCAAGAGGAGCCGGGGAGCTGTTTTTT CSAAVVPRGAGELFF
NA NA TRBJ1-1 TRBV3-1 TGTGCCAGCAGCCAAGATTTGGGGGGAAACACTGAAGCTTTCTTT CASSQDLGGNTEAFF
NA NA TRBJ2-1 TRBV5-1 TGCGCCAGCAGCCCAAATGACGGGGGCGATGAGCAGTTCTTC CASSPNDGGDEQFF
NA NA TRBJ1-2 TRBV12-3/TRBV12-4 TGTGCCAGCAGTTTTATCCAGGGACCATATGGCTACACCTTC CASSFIQGPYGYTF
NA NA TRBJ2-3 TRBV28 TGTGCCAGCCACCCGGGACTTTTCACAGATACGCAGTATTTT CASHPGLFTDTQYF
NA NA TRBJ1-5 TRBV6-1 TGTGCCAGCAGTAAGGGGGGGACCTATAGCAATCAGCCCCAGCATTTT CASSKGGTYSNQPQHF
once NA TRBJ2-3 TRBV7-2 TGTGCCAGCAGCTTAGTTGGGAGACGCACAGATACGCAGTATTTT CASSLVGRRTDTQYF
NA NA TRBJ1-4 TRBV20-1 TGCAGTGCCGAGTGGGGGGGGAATGAAAAACTGTTTTTT CSAEWGGNEKLFF
NA NA TRBJ1-5 TRBV20-1 TGCAGTGCTCGAGCCGAGCGCAGGAGTAGCAATCAGCCCCAGCATTTT CSARAERRSSNQPQHF
NA TRBD2 TRBJ2-3 TRBV4-1 TGCGCCAGCAGCCCAGAGACTAGCGGGAGCACAGATACGCAGTATTTT CASSPETSGSTDTQYF
NA TRBD1 TRBJ2-5 TRBV20-1 TGCAGTGCTAGAGTGACAGGGAGAGAGACCCAGTACTTC CSARVTGRETQYF
NA TRBD1 TRBJ1-6 TRBV7-2 TGTGCCAGCAGCTTCCCCGGGACAGGGGTTAATTCACCCCTCCACTTT CASSFPGTGVNSPLHF
once NA TRBJ2-6 TRBV6-5 TGTGCCAGCAGTTACGAGAGCTCTGGGGCCAACGTCCTGACTTTC CASSYESSGANVLTF
once NA TRBJ2-2 TRBV7-2 TGTGCCAGCAGCTTATCCAGGGCAAACGCTTTCACCGGGGAGCTGTTTTTT CASSLSRANAFTGELFF
NA NA TRBJ1-2 TRBV24-1 TGTGCCACCTCAGACGGATACTATGGCTACACCTTC CATSDGYYGYTF
NA NA TRBJ2-7 TRBV25-1 TGTGCCAGCAGTGACCCTAAGGGGGGCCACGAGCAGTACTTC CASSDPKGGHEQYF
once TRBD1 TRBJ1-1 TRBV12-3/TRBV12-4 TGTGCCAGCACCGAGGGGGCCGGAGAAGCTTTCTTT CASTEGAGEAFF
NA NA TRBJ2-2 TRBV12-3/TRBV12-4 TGTGCCAGCAGTTTACGACAGAACACCGGGGAGCTGTTTTTT CASSLRQNTGELFF